The 16 T cell receptor beta chains below all came from one sample that was sequenced in a study of early T cells in non-severe SARS-CoV-2 infection. A single record per CDR3 protein comes from TCRdb applying MiXCR to the 5' RACE reads. The sample contains 55,000 to 75,000 distinct CDR3 sequences, 9.5% to 15% of which appear only once. Specimen: whole blood. The receptors shown here come from an adult who was a healthcare worker with PCR-confirmed SARS-CoV-2 infection or an uninfected control (not recorded which).

This clonotype occurred a few times. The chain links TRBV12-3 or TRBV12-4 to TRBJ2-7, with D tentatively TRBD1 or TRBD2 (7 bases each). V was cut by 3 bases and J by 7 bases, with 16 bases left in between. The CDR3 is 14 amino acids. DNA for the CDR3: TGTGCCAGCAGTTTGGCAGGGGGGGTAAGGGAGCAGTACTTC. It encodes CASSLAGGVREQYF.

The chain has TRBV19 and TRBJ2-7; D gene uncertain. V was trimmed by 3 bases and J by 1 base, leaving 7 bases between them. Germline CDR1 and CDR2: LNHDA and SQIVND (reference sequence). This CDR3 has 13 amino acids. The DNA for the CDR3 is TGTGCCAGTAGTATGTCTGGATCCTACGAGCAGTACTTC. This translates into CASSMSGSYEQYF.

This sequence joins TRBV29-1 and TRBJ2-2; D is unclear. V was pared by 4 bases and J by 4 bases, with 4 bases between. The CDR3 has 11 residues. Germline lookup yields CDR1 SQVTM and CDR2 ANQGSEA. CDR3 sequence (DNA): TGCAGCGTTGCGACCACCGGGGAGCTGTTTTTT. This codes for CSVATTGELFF.

Note on this clonotype: It may be a read error: a sequence one base away is much more abundant. The chain uses TRBV7-3 and TRBJ2-1, with a possible D match to TRBD1 (5 bases). From germline, CDR1 is SGHTA and CDR2 FQGTGA. CDR3 length: 13 residues. The CDR3: CASSFDSYKEQFF. CDR3 coding DNA: TGTGCCAGCAGCTTTGACAGTTACAAAGAGCAGTTCTTC. Together with reference TRBV7-3 and TRBJ2-1, the CDR3 gives the full variable domain: GAGVSQTPSNKVTEKGKYVELRCDPISGHTALYWYRQSLGQGPEFLIYFQGTGAADDSGLPNDRFFAVRPEGSVSTLKIQRTERGDSAVYLCASSFDSYKEQFFGPGTRLTVL.

The rearrangement uses TRBV20-1 and TRBJ2-1, with D possibly matching TRBD2 (6 bases). The CDR3 runs to 14 residues. From germline, CDR1 is DFQATT and CDR2 SNEGSKA (reference sequence). V lost 2 bases and J lost 4, with 12 bases in between. The CDR3 loop reads CSARSGTLYNEQFF. Here the CDR3 DNA reads TGCAGTGCTAGATCCGGGACTCTATACAATGAGCAGTTCTTC.

The genes are TRBV12-5 and TRBJ2-3; weak D call: TRBD2 (5 bases). The V end lost 11 bases, the J end lost 9 bases, and 12 bases lay between the germline ends. The CDR3 is 10 residues long. Germline-derived CDR1 and CDR2 are LGHNT and FRNRAP. Here the CDR3 reads CASERRTQYF. CDR3 nucleotides: TGTGCTTCCGAGAGGAGGACGCAGTATTTT.

The chain is built from TRBV24-1 and TRBJ2-1, with D tentatively TRBD2 (6 bases). V was pared by 8 bases and J by 9 bases, with 16 bases between. Per germline, CDR1 KGHDR and CDR2 SFDVKD. This CDR3 region has 13 residues. CDR3 nucleotide sequence: TGTGCCACCATGGGTTGGGCGGGGCCTGAGCAGTTCTTC. Amino acids: CATMGWAGPEQFF.

This clonotype was found a few times. V usage is TRBV13 and J usage is TRBJ2-1; TRBD1 might be the D (6 bases). Germline V gene lookup returns CDR1 PRHDT and CDR2 FYEKMQ (reference sequence). This CDR3 is 14 amino acids long. Trimming removed 0 bases at V and 7 bases at J, with 10 bases between. CDR3 sequence (DNA): TGTGCCAGCAGCTTAGGCCTAAGGGGGAATGAGCAGTTCTTC. It codes for CASSLGLRGNEQFF.

The rearrangement links TRBV29-1 to TRBJ2-1, with D tentatively TRBD1 (5 bases). The germline V gene encodes CDR1 SQVTM and CDR2 ANQGSEA. CDR3 size: 13 residues. Trimming pared 7 bases from V and 9 bases from J, leaving 19 bases between. The CDR3 DNA is TGCAGCGCCCCGGGCAGGGATCACCCTGAGCAGTTCTTC. Its translation is CSAPGRDHPEQFF.

This clonotype was detected many times. V and J are TRBV30 and TRBJ2-2; D remains ambiguous. The CDR3 length is 13 residues. V lost 0 bases and J lost 6, with 8 bases in between. CDR1 and CDR2 from the germline V gene are GTSNPN and SVGIG (reference sequence). The CDR3 here is CAWSVPASGELFF. CDR3 nucleotide sequence: TGTGCCTGGAGTGTACCAGCTTCCGGGGAGCTGTTTTTT.

J is TRBJ1-5 and V is TRBV30, with D hard to call. Per germline, CDR1 GTSNPN and CDR2 SVGIG (reference sequence). The CDR3 covers 15 residues. Trimming pared 2 bases from V and 0 bases from J, leaving 11 bases between. CDR3 DNA sequence: TGTGCCTGGAGTAAGGGAAGGACTAGCAATCAGCCCCAGCATTTT. Translation: CAWSKGRTSNQPQHF.

This clonotype showed up many times. The chain uses TRBV7-8 and TRBJ1-6, with D maybe TRBD1 (5 bases). From germline, CDR1 is SGHVS and CDR2 FQNEAQ. V lost 8 bases and J 9 bases, leaving 17 bases between the germline ends. This CDR3 has 14 amino acids. The CDR3 region is CASLRGVSGSPLHF. CDR3 bases: TGTGCCAGCTTAAGAGGGGTTTCGGGTTCACCCCTCCACTTT.

This clonotype was detected many times. V and J are TRBV9 and TRBJ2-3, with 10 bases aligning to TRBD2. This CDR3 has 16 residues. Germline CDR1 reads SGDLS; CDR2 reads YYNGEE. V lost 0 bases to trimming and J lost 4 bases; unmatched junction nucleotides: 5. CDR3 loop: CASSVGASGSSDTQYF. CDR3 DNA sequence: TGTGCCAGCAGCGTAGGTGCTAGCGGGAGCTCAGATACGCAGTATTTT.

This clonotype was counted between two and nine times. V is TRBV24-1 and J is TRBJ2-1, with TRBD2 as a possible D gene (6 bases). The CDR3 totals 15 residues. V dropped 3 bases and J dropped 6 bases, with 14 bases sitting between them. Germline lookup yields CDR1 KGHDR and CDR2 SFDVKD. CDR3 sequence reads: CATSDGREARNEQFF. The CDR3 DNA is TGTGCCACCAGTGATGGAAGGGAGGCCCGCAATGAGCAGTTCTTC.

The table lists this clonotype with many counts. The chain combines TRBV5-6 with TRBJ2-6; a weak D match, TRBD1 (5 bases). The germline V gene encodes CDR1 SGHDT and CDR2 YYEEEE. V was trimmed by 1 base and J by 3 bases, leaving 11 bases between them. This CDR3 comprises 16 residues. The CDR3 DNA reads TGTGCCAGCAGCTTGTATGGGGCGCGTGGGGCCAACGTCCTGACTTTC. It codes for CASSLYGARGANVLTF.

This clonotype was seen ten or more times. The V call is TRBV7-9, the J call TRBJ2-1, with a possible D match to TRBD2 (5 bases). The germline V gene encodes CDR1 SEHNR and CDR2 FQNEAQ (reference sequence). V dropped 2 bases and J dropped 9 bases, with 17 bases sitting between them. There are 15 residues in the CDR3. CDR3 residues: CASSLSPGVYTEQFF. In DNA, the CDR3 is TGTGCCAGCAGCTTATCGCCCGGGGTTTATACTGAGCAGTTCTTC.